The source of this T cell receptor (beta chain) is a study of cytomegalovirus exposure and HLA in healthy donors listed by TCRdb under 2017. Study-level background: An earlier analysis of some 500 of the donors reported 276 Gb of sequence data and some 120 million unique TCR beta sequences from about 179 million T cells. An earlier analysis of around 580 of the donors used high-throughput TCR beta sequencing to judge whether each TCR beta V gene segment behaved as functional or pseudogenic. Typing coverage varied by locus: roughly 629-640 donors for A, B, C, DRB1 and DQB1; around 560 for DQA1; approximately 610 for DPA1; fewer than 480 for DPB1. A separate validation cohort of 90 to 150 different subjects was used in addition to the 666-subject first cohort. In the later analysis, no new phenotypic data were used to find candidate immune exposures; instead, reliance was placed on TCR beta sequences and their occurrence across donors. A later genetic analysis used genome-wide SNP genotypes for about 60% of the 666 donors, treating that subset as a discovery cohort. An early release covering roughly 640 HLA-typed donors comprised approximately 300 gigabases of sequencing data and roughly 86 million unique TCR sequences. HLA typing covered class I and class II loci at four-digit resolution. Across about 380 genotyped donors of the cohort, an average of roughly 250,000 unique TCR beta nucleotide sequences per donor were sequenced, and approximately 17% of those sequences were non-productive. About five DR-DQ haplotypes were handled as single units for association and clustering because linkage in the cohort was strong. Among the roughly 430 genotyped donors, approximately 82% belonged to the genetic ancestry cluster associated with self-reported Caucasian donors. Every repertoire in the discovery cohort had been generated on one and the same sequencing platform. The study aimed to test whether signatures of past pathogen exposure could be identified by cataloging public T cell receptors. A later analysis re-examined previously published TCR beta repertoires from roughly 650 donors and added high-resolution HLA genotyping to investigate patterns of TCR occurrence. To predict cytomegalovirus infection status, the study combined high-throughput TCR immunosequencing, statistical association of individual TCRs with disease status, and machine learning. Donor age, sex, ethnicity and CMV serostatus were compiled together with the repertoire data. The study profiled the T cell repertoires of approximately 700 subjects by immunosequencing and related them to cytomegalovirus serostatus.

CDR1 SGHTA and CDR2 FQGNSA are derived from the germline V gene. V drops 2 bases and J drops 1 base, leaving 5 bases in between. Including cysteine and phenylalanine, the CDR3 has 14 amino acids. Only the CDR3 part of the read is kept: 42 bases, read in frame from the first base. This clone was seen a handful of times. Its cognate antigen has yet to be identified. No much larger clone exists at a distance of one base, and base qualities are not known. Libraries were built with the immunoSEQ multiplex PCR assay. For the multiplex PCR, a mixture combining 60 forward primers for TCR Vbeta segments and 13 reverse primers for TCR Jbeta segments was used. A multiplex PCR assay on genomic DNA amplified the CDR3 region of rearranged TCR beta genes. The Illumina HiSeq System was used to sequence the amplified TCR beta libraries as 87-base-pair reads. The original pipeline was this. A later analysis counted about 76 million unique TCR beta chains across the 650 to 700 repertoires, and 9.5 million to 11 million of these chains were shared by at least two donors. Raw reads were error-corrected and collapsed into unique sequences with a nearest-neighbor algorithm that merged closely related sequences to remove PCR and sequencing errors. V, D and J gene segments were assigned by aligning CDR3 sequences to IMGT reference sequences. For a sequence to be retained, a match of at least six nucleotides was required to both a V gene segment and a J gene segment. A rearrangement was called productive if the CDR3 had no stop codons and remained in frame with V and J, and every other rearrangement was called non-productive. Following IMGT convention, CDR3 was defined as the stretch from the second conserved V-encoded cysteine up to the conserved J-encoded phenylalanine. The earlier analysis of 450 to 750 of the donors excluded any sequence lacking an unambiguous match to a single V gene segment. In an earlier analysis of a few hundred of the donors, a V segment was called functional when productive rearrangements were above 56.7%, and segregating when the standard deviation between donors exceeded 5%. A statistical classification framework was developed to diagnose cytomegalovirus status using the catalog of TCR beta chain sequences. V and J gene assignment, in a later analysis, came from comparing TCR nucleotide sequences with IMGT/GENE-DB human TR gene sequences. A later analysis assigned CDR3 sequences and most-parsimonious VDJ recombination scenarios with the TCRdist pipeline. In a later analysis, every TCR beta chain was defined by the combination of its CDR3 amino acid sequence and its V-gene family, and reads without a unique V-gene family were dropped. To address suspected cross-contamination and a sequencing artifact, a later analysis removed 592 highly shared, low-generation-probability nucleotide sequences. In a later analysis, a clonal expansion index for each public chain was calculated from normalized within-repertoire ranks of inferred template counts. A later analysis computed generation probabilities with a VDJ recombination model fitted to out-of-frame rearrangements, and checked the results against IGoR. Hypergeometric tests were used in a later analysis to score TCR-TCR, TCR-HLA and TCR-CMV co-occurrence, with a repertoire-size bias correction applied to the TCR pairs. A later analysis estimated false discovery rates by permuting HLA or CMV assignments 20 times. In a later analysis, co-occurring TCRs were grouped with DBSCAN, and TCRdist sequence similarity was added when clustering was performed within HLA-allele-positive subsets. Repertoires with fewer than 30,000 or more than 120,000 public chains, plus five repertoires with anomalous nucleotide sharing, were excluded from co-occurrence clustering. Held by TCRdb, this immuneACCESS table contains in-frame sequences only and omits some clones. Under half of the omission traces to an unresolved V gene where checked; the cause of the rest is unknown. The V and J calls and clone size were taken over from that table, and D and trimming were inferred from the DNA. Present in this sample are over 130,000 clones, over 65% of which were seen just once. Approximately 2.4% of the sample belongs to the ten largest clones.

The cohort was made up of roughly 670 healthy bone marrow donors. At the time of sampling, all cohort members were nominally healthy, though unrecorded immune exposures were likely present. The donor tested CMV seronegative, placing the donor among the 300 to 450 seronegative members of the cohort. Every donor gave a peripheral blood sample, and the peripheral blood mononuclear cells from that sample were used for TCR beta sequencing. Genomic DNA extraction from the blood cell samples was performed with the Qiagen DNeasy Blood Extraction Kit. The study at large found these results: The sequencing pipeline was judged likely to have produced a cluster of highly shared sequence variants as a technical artifact. A later analysis found that TCR association rates varied across HLA loci, with DRB1 alleles showing the most associated TCRs and HLA-C alleles the fewest. A later genetic analysis reported fewer N-insertions in productive TCRs among donors in an Asian-associated ancestry cluster than the roughly 700-donor mean. The earlier analysis of almost 600 of the donors excluded fewer than 20 rarely observed V segments, including chromosome 9 orphons, because counts were too low. A later analysis reported that several top co-occurrence clusters appeared linked to parvovirus B19, influenza, CMV and Epstein-Barr virus. An association between a missense DCLRE1C variant and V-gene and J-gene trimming of TCR beta chains was found in a later genetic analysis and replicated in an independent cohort. Three of the identified cytomegalovirus-associated TCR beta chains were confirmed in vitro to be specific for cytomegalovirus antigens. The authors suggested that the approach could potentially be generalized to other disease states and immunological phenotypes. CMV serostatus was the only immune exposure information available for the cohort. Correlated functional status among segregating V segments might be attributable to linkage disequilibrium, but an unknown experimental factor could not be ruled out. The study listed approximately 160 TCR beta chains as associated with cytomegalovirus. Across donors, most TCR sequences were observed very rarely, whereas some public TCRs were present in many individuals. Some IMGT-functional V segments, including TRBV6-2 and TRBV6-3, could not be distinguished by the 87-base-pair reads and were therefore excluded. The classifier was reported to diagnose cytomegalovirus status with high specificity and sensitivity in both the original and validation cohorts. This cohort had only TCR beta chains sequenced, and the lack of alpha or paired-chain data limited which features could be detected. In an earlier analysis of some 500 of the donors, most TCR beta V segments were observed in productive rearrangements about 87% or about 30% of the time, broadly matching IMGT annotations. Compared with equally common non-associated chains, HLA-associated TCR beta chains in a later analysis were more clonally expanded and had lower generation probabilities. Presence/absence analyses assumed roughly uniform sequencing depth across donors, an assumption that may not hold. HLA typing was unavailable for some donors at each locus, so association tests used only the typed subset. When HLA alleles, especially DR and DQ, strongly co-occurred, attributing TCR associations to individual alleles was difficult. A further reported finding was that TCR beta sequences accurately predicted the HLA-A and HLA-B alleles for most subjects in the first cohort. Specific HLA alleles were associated with over 15,000 TCR beta sequences at a false discovery rate of 0.05 in a later analysis. A later analysis found that most CMV-associated TCR beta chains appeared HLA-restricted, with HLA associations seemingly driven largely by CMV exposure.

The sequence was obtained from a male donor in good health and CMV-seronegative. What was sequenced was PBMCs. The chain was built from TRBV7-2 and TRBJ2-2; confidence is insufficient to name the D gene. The DNA sequence is given as TGTGCCAGCAGCTTACACAAGAACACCGGGGAGCTGTTTTTT. Its translation reads: CASSLHKNTGELFF.